This TCR beta chain was documented in a study of regulatory T cells in long-lasting Graves disease. The germline V gene has CDR1 MGHDK and CDR2 SYGVNS. The CDR3 extends over 13 amino acids. The J segment lost 6 bases and the V segment lost 1 base, leaving 3 bases of the junction unmatched. Investigators prepared the TCR beta libraries by applying iRepertoire HTBI primers and Arm-PCR of CDR3 regions. TCRdb independently ran MiXCR on the multiplex PCR reads; one entry per CDR3 protein. The data contain roughly 440,000 distinct CDR3 sequences, about a sixth of them singletons. Described time point: newly diagnosed GD, antithyroid drugs for less than 3 months. Extracted RNA from PBMCs served as the source of the TCR library. This sample also appeared in a second study, on T cells in Graves' hyperthyroidism and ophthalmopathy. That work adds: It was uncontrolled infection, other autoimmune disease, pregnancy or lactation that excluded patients.

This TCR was sampled from a woman aged 18-35 years with Graves disease. The chain has TRBV25-1 and TRBJ2-7; 7 bases match TRBD2. The sample was peripheral blood mononuclear cells (PBMCs), taken at new diagnosis, from a patient treated with antithyroid drugs. CDR3 in DNA: TGTGCCAGCAGTGAATTTCCGGGGGGCGAGCAGTACTTC. It is translated as CASSEFPGGEQYF.